The 8 T cell receptor beta chains listed next were all sequenced from one sample in a study of T-cell reconstitution after alpha-beta-depleted transplantation in children. Construction of the TCRbeta library involved unique molecular identifiers. TCRdb ran MiXCR on the PCR reads and lists one entry per CDR3 protein. The sample lists just over 200,000 distinct CDR3 sequences, approximately 8% seen once, with roughly 35% in the top ten. The source was PBMCs, mostly from graft donor cells, collected 360 days after TCRalphabeta/CD19-depleted stem cell transplant. These receptors were collected from a male patient between 2 and 10 years old who had a stem cell transplant for acute myeloid leukemia, so the T cells may come from the graft donor.

This clonotype has just a few counts. The rearrangement links TRBV5-1 to TRBJ1-2; D gene ambiguous. The CDR3 runs to 12 residues. Germline CDR1 and CDR2: SGHRS and YFSETQ. With 0 bases removed from V and 6 bases from J, the gap between germline ends came to 6 bases. CDR3 in DNA: TGCGCCAGCAGCTTGGGGAAGGATGGCTACACCTTC. Translated, it gives CASSLGKDGYTF.

This clonotype is a singleton in its sample. This chain uses TRBV4-2 with TRBJ1-1; 9 bases agree with TRBD1. This CDR3 has 16 amino acids. The J segment lost 3 bases and the V segment lost 5 bases, leaving 10 bases of the junction unmatched. In germline, CDR1 is LGHNA, CDR2 YNFKEQ. CDR3 in amino acids: CASSLLHRGRYTEAFF. CDR3 nucleotides: TGTGCCAGCAGCTTGCTCCACAGGGGGCGGTACACTGAAGCTTTCTTT.

The chain recombines TRBV20-1 with TRBJ2-5; maybe TRBD2 (5 bases). The ends were cut back, 6 bases at V and 5 bases at J, with 10 bases in the middle. This CDR3 is built from 11 residues. Germline CDR1 is DFQATT and CDR2 is SNEGSKA (reference sequence). CDR3 amino acids: CSALRGETQYF. The CDR3 DNA sequence: TGCAGTGCCCTCCGCGGGGAGACCCAGTACTTC.

The sample holds many counts of this clonotype. This chain joins TRBV29-1 and TRBJ2-1, with TRBD2 matching 8 bases. CDR1 and CDR2 from the germline V gene are SQVTM and ANQGSEA. The CDR3 covers 14 residues. V lost 3 bases and J lost 5; bases outside the gene matches: 6. The CDR3: CSVEILAAHNEQFF. CDR3 nucleotides: TGCAGCGTTGAGATACTAGCGGCCCACAATGAGCAGTTCTTC.

This chain links TRBV12-5 with TRBJ2-3, with 11 nucleotides matching TRBD1. The length of the CDR3 is 17 residues. The germline V gene encodes CDR1 LGHNT and CDR2 FRNRAP. J was trimmed by 5 bases and V by 6 bases; bases with no gene match: 13. The CDR3 sequence: CASGQDRGLGSGDTQYF. CDR3 nucleotide sequence: TGTGCTAGTGGCCAGGACAGGGGGCTTGGTTCTGGAGATACGCAGTATTTT.

This clonotype was counted at least ten times. The chain uses TRBV5-1 and TRBJ2-3; the D is unclear. CDR3 length: 16 residues. Germline V gene lookup returns CDR1 SGHRS and CDR2 YFSETQ. With 0 bases removed from V and 4 bases from J, the gap between germline ends came to 15 bases. Written as DNA, the CDR3 is TGCGCCAGCAGCTTGGTTAGTGGGCTCGGGCCAGATACGCAGTATTTT. It is translated as CASSLVSGLGPDTQYF.

The rearrangement links TRBV7-6 to TRBJ2-1; D ambiguous. With 7 bases removed from V and 9 bases from J, the gap between germline ends came to 22 bases. This CDR3 contains 15 residues. Looked up from germline, CDR1 is SGHVS and CDR2 is FNYEAQ. CDR3 in amino acids: CASTIQRASSAEQFF. The CDR3 nucleotides read TGTGCCAGCACCATCCAGCGCGCCTCGTCCGCTGAGCAGTTCTTC.

This clonotype has ten or more counts. The CDR3 DNA is TGCGCCAGCAGTGAGGGAGGCACAGATACGCAGTATTTT. It codes for CASSEGGTDTQYF. The chain uses TRBV10-1 and TRBJ2-3, with D hard to call. Per germline, CDR1 WNHNN and CDR2 SYGVQD (reference sequence). CDR3 length equals 13 residues. Trimming shortened V by 2 bases and J by 1 base, and 4 bases separated the two germline ends.